Detailed here is one TCR beta chain. The data originate from a study of T cell changes during pregnancy in multiple sclerosis. Assay: immunoSEQ multiplex PCR; the TCRdb copy retains only in-frame clones and omits some. The table lists 100,000 or so clones, 94% of them singletons. This CDR3 has 15 amino acids. Trimming took 3 bases from V and 2 from J; bases not matched to a gene: 4. Germline V lookup: CDR1 SGHNT, CDR2 YYREEE (reference sequence). The source material was peripheral blood, sampled after pregnancy. The sequence came from a female donor in good health, enrolled as a control in a pregnancy study. The rearrangement links TRBV5-4 to TRBJ2-5, with TRBD1 matching over 10 bases. The CDR3 region has the DNA TGTGCCAGCAGCTGGGGGACAGGGGATCAAGAGACCCAGTACTTC. This gives the protein CASSWGTGDQETQYF. The variable domain in full, completed from reference TRBV5-4 and TRBJ2-5, reads ETGVTQSPTHLIKTRGQQVTLRCSSQSGHNTVSWYQQALGQGPQFIFQYYREEENGRGNFPPRFSGLQFPNYSSELNVNALELDDSALYLCASSWGTGDQETQYFGPGTRLLVL.